This entry features one T cell receptor (beta chain) sequence. Antigen unknown. This entry comes from a study of T cells expressing NK-cell markers. Study information: Sorted CD3+CD56+NKG2C+, CD3+CD56+NKG2C- and CD3+CD56-NKG2C+ T cells supplied TCR beta repertoires. Of eight sequenced donors, seven were HCMV-seropositive and one HCMV-seronegative.

Germline assignment: CDR1 SGHRS and CDR2 YFSETQ. The CDR3 contains 14 residues. TCRdb re-called the 5' RACE reads, yielding one record per CDR3 amino acid sequence without DNA. This table lists fewer than 18,000 distinct CDR3 sequences. Study findings and constraints: HCMV specificity of expanded NKG2C+ T cell clones remained unclear.

Sequenced sample: blood T cells: a sorted CD56 or NKG2C T cell subset, CD4+ or CD8+ T cells, or bulk PBMC T cells (not recorded which). V is TRBV5-1 and J is TRBJ1-1. The TCR sequence derives from a man aged 18-69 years in good health. The CDR3 region is CASSLDRPKAEAFF.